This entry features one T cell receptor beta chain sequence. This clonotype was counted many times. Its target antigen remains unknown. No base quality values were provided; no much bigger clone lies one nucleotide off. Inclusive of the bounding cysteine and phenylalanine, the CDR3 is 17 residues long. Here the CDR3 DNA is all that survives: 51 bases in frame from base 1. CDR1 MDHEN and CDR2 SYDVKM are derived from the germline V gene. The V and J ends are trimmed by 5 bases and 2 bases, leaving 22 bases between them. The entry originates in a study of T cells in Graves' hyperthyroidism and ophthalmopathy (dated by TCRdb to about 2019). A note on the overall study: Peripheral blood samples were taken at initial diagnosis, before any treatment was given. Following sampling, methimazole starting at 30 mg daily was given to hyperthyroidism patients, and high-dose intravenous methylprednisolone was given to ophthalmopathy patients. To identify TCR V-J signatures that set the groups apart, the researchers used a discovery cohort of 90 to 100 patients, made up of under 45 with Graves' ophthalmopathy and 57 with stable Graves' hyperthyroidism. In addition, the study compared T-cell repertoires in thyroid tissue and in blood from about 6 Graves' hyperthyroidism patients. The roughly 100 discovery patients were randomly split 7:3 into training and test sets. According to the paper, TCR Vbeta CDR3 sequencing was carried out on over 130 peripheral blood samples, which came from fewer than 50 ophthalmopathy, 70 to 80 hyperthyroidism and about 17 progressor patients. Whether ophthalmopathy could be predicted prospectively was tested in an independent validation cohort made up of about 20 hyperthyroidism patients plus 17 patients who later progressed to ophthalmopathy.

The TCR beta CDR3 regions were amplified from RNA transcripts. The TCR CDR3 was subjected to a first round of RT-PCR using the HTBI primer set and the Qiagen OneStep RT-PCR kit. The libraries were constructed in a second round of multiplex PCR and then size-selected and purified. Paired-end sequencing of the libraries was performed with 100 bp reads on an Illumina HiSeq2000. The source study handled its data this way. SOAPnuke was used to process the raw data, throwing out any read that contained adapters or uncalled bases, had a mean Phred below 15, or lacked an exact constant-primer or identifier match. COPE v1.2.5 was used to merge high-quality paired reads, and clonotypes were defined as unique nucleotide sequences. MiTCR v1.1 was used to align clonotypes to the IMGT TRBV, TRBD and TRBJ reference segments. Analysis was restricted to V-J combinations with a frequency above 0.0001, which covered 99.2% of repertoires. The TCS score was defined as the ratio of F50 (clonal expansion) to E x V (chaos), calculated using BLOSUM62-based TCRdist between CDR3 peptides within each V-J. Welch's t-statistics and random forest reduced 500 to 550 V-J features to under 15, which were used in a naive Bayes classifier (R e1071). TCRdb's own reprocessing of the public reads used fastp at Q25 and MiXCR and kept productive beta chains. Identical CDR3 protein sequences are pooled into one entry, listed with their most common genes and DNA. TCRdb's processing, not the authors' own work, is the source of the V and J calls. The sample table contains about 640,000 distinct CDR3 sequences; only one count was recorded for about 14% of them. The biggest ten clones account for around 13% of the sample.

Study-level results and caveats: A model built on a 13 V-J signature distinguished ophthalmopathy from stable hyperthyroidism, reaching about 88% sensitivity and under 84% specificity in cross-validation and 80%/75% in testing. Most expanded thyroid clonotypes (frequency above 0.001) were also detected in blood, a finding suggesting that blood repertoires may reflect thyroid immune responses. During validation, the model predicted progression to ophthalmopathy a median of about 5.9 months ahead of onset, with almost 71% sensitivity and about 72% specificity. No statistical method was used to set the sample size in advance, and investigators knew the group allocation.

Moderately to severely active disease, a Clinical Activity Score of at least 3, a NOSPECS grade of at least 4, and a duration under 3 months were present in ophthalmopathy patients. Any patient with an uncontrolled infection, another autoimmune disease, pregnancy or lactation was excluded. Diagnoses were established on the basis of clinical symptoms, serum thyroxine and TRAb, thyroid ultrasound, and orbital computed tomography. Ficoll-Paque density gradient centrifugation was used to isolate PBMCs from around 10 ml of fresh peripheral blood. Total RNA was extracted using Trizol reagent, and RNA quality was assessed on an Agilent 2100 Bioanalyzer.

Sequencing used blood. The rearrangement joined TRBV28 to TRBJ2-7, with no D gene named confidently. The sequence was collected from a woman in her fifties or sixties with Graves' ophthalmopathy. The CDR3 region reads CASSPSYRIQITYEQYF. The sequence in DNA is TGTGCCAGCAGTCCCTCCTATCGGATCCAGATAACCTACGAGCAGTACTTC.